This is a list of T cell receptor beta chains from one sample in a study of blood T cell repertoires in COVID-19. Sequenced by immunoSEQ multiplex PCR; TCRdb stores in-frame clones only, minus some. The sample includes about 56,000 clones, roughly four fifths seen only once; the top ten take 8.2%. Sequenced material: peripheral blood. These receptors were taken from a woman over 75 with acute or convalescent COVID-19. Each CDR3 is given with its conserved first and last residue. Each record gives: V gene, CDR3 length, D gene, J gene, clone size, CDR3 DNA, CDR3 protein. A D gene is named only where the DNA matches it firmly. Not all rows give a size; the values are once, few, many and, for expanded clones, a class.

V gene: TRBV7-8; CDR3 length: 17; D gene: TRBD2; J gene: TRBJ2-1; clone size: NA; CDR3 DNA: TGTGCCAGCAGCTTACGACAATCTAGCGGGAACAGCAGAGGGCAGTTCTTC; CDR3 protein: CASSLRQSSGNSRGQFF
V gene: TRBV7-9; CDR3 length: 13; D gene: NA; J gene: TRBJ2-7; clone size: NA; CDR3 DNA: TGTGCCAGCAGCTCCCCACAGGGAAATGAGCAGTACTTC; CDR3 protein: CASSSPQGNEQYF
V gene: TRBV7-2; CDR3 length: 15; D gene: NA; J gene: TRBJ1-2; clone size: once; CDR3 DNA: TGTGCCAGCAGCCCCCGCCCAGGGGCGCTCTATGGCTACACCTTC; CDR3 protein: CASSPRPGALYGYTF
V gene: TRBV27; CDR3 length: 14; D gene: NA; J gene: TRBJ1-1; clone size: NA; CDR3 DNA: TGTGCCAGCAGTTTAGGGGGCATGAACACTGAAGCTTTCTTT; CDR3 protein: CASSLGGMNTEAFF
V gene: TRBV2; CDR3 length: 12; D gene: NA; J gene: TRBJ2-7; clone size: NA; CDR3 DNA: TGTGCCAGCATCGGGTCCTCCTACGAGCAGTACTTC; CDR3 protein: CASIGSSYEQYF
V gene: TRBV6-6; CDR3 length: 14; D gene: TRBD2; J gene: TRBJ2-7; clone size: NA; CDR3 DNA: TGTGCCAGCAGTTTTAGCGGGGACGCCTACGAGCAGTACTTC; CDR3 protein: CASSFSGDAYEQYF
V gene: TRBV28; CDR3 length: 15; D gene: NA; J gene: TRBJ2-3; clone size: NA; CDR3 DNA: TGTGCCAGCAGTTTTCTGGGGCAAGGCACAGATACGCAGTATTTT; CDR3 protein: CASSFLGQGTDTQYF
V gene: TRBV3-1/TRBV3-2; CDR3 length: 14; D gene: NA; J gene: TRBJ1-5; clone size: NA; CDR3 DNA: TGTGCCAGCAGTCGCCAGGGATCCAATCAGCCCCAGCATTTT; CDR3 protein: CASSRQGSNQPQHF
V gene: TRBV28; CDR3 length: 17; D gene: NA; J gene: TRBJ1-5; clone size: NA; CDR3 DNA: TGTGCCAGCAGTCGAGGACAGACCGGGGGGTCCTATCAGCCCCAGCATTTT; CDR3 protein: CASSRGQTGGSYQPQHF
V gene: TRBV6-5; CDR3 length: 14; D gene: TRBD2; J gene: TRBJ2-1; clone size: NA; CDR3 DNA: TGTGCCAGCAGGCCGGGACTAGCGAACAATGAGCAGTTCTTC; CDR3 protein: CASRPGLANNEQFF
V gene: TRBV10-3; CDR3 length: 15; D gene: NA; J gene: TRBJ1-3; clone size: NA; CDR3 DNA: TGTGCCATCAGTGAGTCTTGGGGACTTGGAAACACCATATATTTT; CDR3 protein: CAISESWGLGNTIYF
V gene: TRBV10-3; CDR3 length: 13; D gene: NA; J gene: TRBJ2-1; clone size: NA; CDR3 DNA: TGTGCCATCAATGGGCAACGTAACAATGAGCAGTTCTTC; CDR3 protein: CAINGQRNNEQFF
V gene: TRBV5-1; CDR3 length: 12; D gene: NA; J gene: TRBJ2-5; clone size: NA; CDR3 DNA: TGCGCCAGCAGCCCGTACCAAGAGACCCAGTACTTC; CDR3 protein: CASSPYQETQYF
V gene: TRBV6-5; CDR3 length: 14; D gene: NA; J gene: TRBJ2-3; clone size: NA; CDR3 DNA: TGTGCCAGTCCCAGGGGCCCTAGCACAGATACGCAGTATTTT; CDR3 protein: CASPRGPSTDTQYF
V gene: TRBV6-5; CDR3 length: 15; D gene: TRBD1; J gene: TRBJ1-1; clone size: NA; CDR3 DNA: TGTGCCAGCAGTTACTCGGGACAGGTAAACACTGAAGCTTTCTTT; CDR3 protein: CASSYSGQVNTEAFF
V gene: TRBV19; CDR3 length: 13; D gene: TRBD2; J gene: TRBJ2-7; clone size: NA; CDR3 DNA: TGTGCCAGTACCCCTTGGGGGGGGAACGAGCAGTACTTC; CDR3 protein: CASTPWGGNEQYF
V gene: TRBV5-8; CDR3 length: 13; D gene: NA; J gene: TRBJ2-7; clone size: NA; CDR3 DNA: TGTGCCAGCAGCTTGGGCAGGGCCCACGAGCAGTACTTC; CDR3 protein: CASSLGRAHEQYF
V gene: TRBV7-9; CDR3 length: 15; D gene: NA; J gene: TRBJ1-2; clone size: NA; CDR3 DNA: TGTGCCAGCAGCTTCCAGGGGCTTGGGGGCTATGGCTACACCTTC; CDR3 protein: CASSFQGLGGYGYTF
V gene: TRBV6-1; CDR3 length: 15; D gene: NA; J gene: TRBJ2-3; clone size: NA; CDR3 DNA: TGTGCCAGCAGTGAAATGGGCGGGGGCCTAGATACGCAGTATTTT; CDR3 protein: CASSEMGGGLDTQYF
V gene: TRBV10-1; CDR3 length: 17; D gene: TRBD2; J gene: TRBJ2-7; clone size: NA; CDR3 DNA: TGCGCCAGCAGTGAGTCCGAGGCTAGCGGGGCTCCCTACGAGCAGTACTTC; CDR3 protein: CASSESEASGAPYEQYF
V gene: TRBV5-5; CDR3 length: 14; D gene: NA; J gene: TRBJ1-1; clone size: NA; CDR3 DNA: TGTGCCAGCAGCTTGGTGGCAGGGTCGGCTGAAGCTTTCTTT; CDR3 protein: CASSLVAGSAEAFF
V gene: TRBV5-1; CDR3 length: 16; D gene: TRBD2; J gene: TRBJ2-2; clone size: NA; CDR3 DNA: TGCGCCAGCAGCGGGACTAGCGGGACGGCGACCGGGGAGCTGTTTTTT; CDR3 protein: CASSGTSGTATGELFF
V gene: TRBV19; CDR3 length: 12; D gene: NA; J gene: TRBJ2-7; clone size: NA; CDR3 DNA: TGTGCCAGTATGACAGGCTCGTACGAGCAGTACTTC; CDR3 protein: CASMTGSYEQYF
V gene: TRBV6-5; CDR3 length: 14; D gene: TRBD1; J gene: TRBJ2-7; clone size: NA; CDR3 DNA: TGTGCCAGCACTCCGGACAGGGGGCCCTACGAGCAGTACTTC; CDR3 protein: CASTPDRGPYEQYF
V gene: TRBV11-2; CDR3 length: 14; D gene: TRBD1; J gene: TRBJ1-6; clone size: once; CDR3 DNA: TGTGCCAGCAGCTTTAGGGGGCGTAATTCACCCCTCCACTTT; CDR3 protein: CASSFRGRNSPLHF
V gene: TRBV28; CDR3 length: 15; D gene: NA; J gene: TRBJ2-4; clone size: NA; CDR3 DNA: TGTGCCAGCAGTTTGGAGGGGGCGGCCAAAAACATTCAGTACTTC; CDR3 protein: CASSLEGAAKNIQYF
V gene: TRBV23-1; CDR3 length: 16; D gene: TRBD2; J gene: TRBJ2-1; clone size: NA; CDR3 DNA: TGCGCCAGCAGTCCCTTTAGCGGGAGGGGATACAATGAGCAGTTCTTC; CDR3 protein: CASSPFSGRGYNEQFF
V gene: TRBV7-8; CDR3 length: 14; D gene: TRBD2; J gene: TRBJ2-1; clone size: NA; CDR3 DNA: TGTGCCAGCAGCTCCCGACCGGCGGGAGATGAGCAGTTCTTC; CDR3 protein: CASSSRPAGDEQFF
V gene: TRBV2; CDR3 length: 13; D gene: NA; J gene: TRBJ2-7; clone size: once; CDR3 DNA: TGTGCCGCGGAGGGGCTGGGGGCCTACGAGCAGTACTTC; CDR3 protein: CAAEGLGAYEQYF
V gene: TRBV27; CDR3 length: 17; D gene: NA; J gene: TRBJ2-1; clone size: NA; CDR3 DNA: TGTGCCAGCAGTCCCCTACAGGGCCCCAGCTCCTACAATGAGCAGTTCTTC; CDR3 protein: CASSPLQGPSSYNEQFF
V gene: TRBV5-1; CDR3 length: 17; D gene: TRBD2; J gene: TRBJ2-1; clone size: NA; CDR3 DNA: TGCGCCAGCAGCTTGGCCGGGCGCGGGGGGGCCTCCAATGAGCAGTTCTTC; CDR3 protein: CASSLAGRGGASNEQFF
V gene: TRBV4-2; CDR3 length: 15; D gene: TRBD1; J gene: TRBJ1-2; clone size: NA; CDR3 DNA: TGTGCCAGCAGCCCAAAAAGGACAGGGGATGGAGGCTACACCTTC; CDR3 protein: CASSPKRTGDGGYTF
V gene: TRBV28; CDR3 length: 16; D gene: NA; J gene: TRBJ1-5; clone size: NA; CDR3 DNA: NA; CDR3 protein: CASSTSTGLRNQPQHF
V gene: TRBV4-1; CDR3 length: 16; D gene: NA; J gene: TRBJ2-7; clone size: once; CDR3 DNA: TGCGCCAGCAGCCAAGATCATGCAGGGGAGCGTAACGAGCAGTACTTC; CDR3 protein: CASSQDHAGERNEQYF
V gene: TRBV6-5; CDR3 length: 15; D gene: NA; J gene: TRBJ1-2; clone size: NA; CDR3 DNA: TGTGCCAGCAGGCCCCTGACAACGGCTAACTATGGCTACACCTTC; CDR3 protein: CASRPLTTANYGYTF
V gene: TRBV7-9; CDR3 length: 18; D gene: TRBD2; J gene: TRBJ2-3; clone size: NA; CDR3 DNA: TGTGCCAGCAGCTTAGGAGGTACTCAGCGGGGGGAGACAGATACGCAGTATTTT; CDR3 protein: CASSLGGTQRGETDTQYF
V gene: TRBV30; CDR3 length: 16; D gene: TRBD2; J gene: TRBJ2-1; clone size: few; CDR3 DNA: TGTGCCTGGCTGGGAGGGACGGCCGGGAACTACAATGAGCAGTTCTTC; CDR3 protein: CAWLGGTAGNYNEQFF
V gene: TRBV9; CDR3 length: 14; D gene: NA; J gene: TRBJ2-7; clone size: NA; CDR3 DNA: TGTGCCAGCAGCCCCGGACAGCCCCGTTGGGAGCAGTACTTC; CDR3 protein: CASSPGQPRWEQYF
V gene: TRBV7-8; CDR3 length: 14; D gene: NA; J gene: TRBJ1-1; clone size: NA; CDR3 DNA: TGTGCCAGCAGCCCTACAGGGATAGTCGATGAAGCTTTCTTT; CDR3 protein: CASSPTGIVDEAFF
V gene: TRBV5-8; CDR3 length: 14; D gene: NA; J gene: TRBJ1-1; clone size: NA; CDR3 DNA: TGTGCCAGCAGCTTCCGGGTCACAAACACTGAAGCTTTCTTT; CDR3 protein: CASSFRVTNTEAFF
V gene: TRBV5-4; CDR3 length: 17; D gene: TRBD2; J gene: TRBJ2-2; clone size: NA; CDR3 DNA: TGTGCCAGCAGCTTGGTGTGGCGGGGGGGCCTAGCCGGGGAGCTGTTTTTT; CDR3 protein: CASSLVWRGGLAGELFF
V gene: TRBV5-6; CDR3 length: 15; D gene: NA; J gene: TRBJ1-4; clone size: NA; CDR3 DNA: TGTGCCAGCAGCTTGACCCGACAGGCGGATGAAAAACTGTTTTTT; CDR3 protein: CASSLTRQADEKLFF
V gene: TRBV6-6; CDR3 length: 14; D gene: TRBD1; J gene: TRBJ1-5; clone size: NA; CDR3 DNA: TGTGCCAGCAGCTTGACAGGGGGGAATCAGCCCCAGCATTTT; CDR3 protein: CASSLTGGNQPQHF
V gene: TRBV29-1; CDR3 length: 15; D gene: TRBD2; J gene: TRBJ2-7; clone size: NA; CDR3 DNA: TGCAGCGTTGGAATTAGCGGGGGGGCCTGGGTCGAGCAGTACTTC; CDR3 protein: CSVGISGGAWVEQYF
V gene: TRBV3-1/TRBV3-2; CDR3 length: 16; D gene: NA; J gene: TRBJ2-1; clone size: NA; CDR3 DNA: TGTGCCAGCAGCCCGCCCGACTGGTGGGAGCACAATGAGCAGTTCTTC; CDR3 protein: CASSPPDWWEHNEQFF
V gene: TRBV18; CDR3 length: 15; D gene: NA; J gene: TRBJ2-2; clone size: NA; CDR3 DNA: TGTGCCAGCTCACCACCGGTTCAACGGGTCGGGGAGCTGTTTTTT; CDR3 protein: CASSPPVQRVGELFF
V gene: TRBV5-1; CDR3 length: 15; D gene: TRBD2; J gene: TRBJ2-1; clone size: NA; CDR3 DNA: TGCGCCAGCAGCTTACCACTAGCGGCCTACAATGAGCAGTTCTTC; CDR3 protein: CASSLPLAAYNEQFF